Following are 27 T cell receptor beta chains from one sample sequenced in a study of blood T cell repertoires in COVID-19. Some clones are missing from TCRdb's copy, which holds only in-frame ones; the method was immunoSEQ multiplex PCR. The sample gives about 150,000 clones, 80% to 90% of which show up once; nearly 3.5% is in the top ten. Sequencing used PBMCs or T cells enriched from blood (not recorded which). The receptors were gathered from a woman aged 45 to 65 with acute COVID-19.

The V call is TRBV29-1, the J call TRBJ1-2; D remains unclear. The V end was cut by 7 bases, the J end by 6 bases, with 15 bases between. CDR1 SQVTM and CDR2 ANQGSEA come from the germline V gene. This CDR3 is built from 12 residues. The CDR3: CSGTGSPDGYTF. CDR3 bases: TGCAGCGGAACCGGGAGTCCAGATGGCTACACCTTC.

The chain couples TRBV5-4 to TRBJ2-3, with 16 bases identical to TRBD2. V lost 4 bases to trimming and J lost 8 bases; unmatched junction nucleotides: 7. Germline assignment: CDR1 SGHNT and CDR2 YYREEE (reference sequence). The CDR3 consists of 16 residues. CDR3 nucleotides: TGTGCCAGCAGCGCCGGGACTAGCGGGAGGGCCTCTACGCAGTATTTT. Translation gives CASSAGTSGRASTQYF.

The chain links TRBV2 to TRBJ1-2; D uncertain. Trimming left V 6 bases short and J 6 bases short, with 14 bases between. Per the germline V gene, CDR1 is SNHLY and CDR2 is FYNNEI. There are 13 residues in the CDR3. DNA for the CDR3: TGTGCCAGCAGGTTCCCCGGGTTTGATGGCTACACCTTC. Its translation is CASRFPGFDGYTF.

V is TRBV7-9 and J is TRBJ2-4; D possibly corresponds to TRBD1 (6 bases). Germline assignment: CDR1 SEHNR and CDR2 FQNEAQ (reference sequence). The CDR3 has 14 residues. Trimming stripped 4 bases from V and 6 bases from J, with 13 bases between. This chain's CDR3 is CASSSWTEGNIQYF. The CDR3 nucleotides are TGTGCCAGCAGCTCGTGGACAGAGGGAAACATTCAGTACTTC.

This chain uses TRBV25-1 with TRBJ2-7, with D maybe TRBD1 (7 bases). CDR3 length equals 16 residues. The germline CDR1 and CDR2 sequences are MGHDK and SYGVNS. Trimming removed 2 bases from V and 1 base from J, with 15 bases in between. CDR3 DNA: TGTGCCAGCAGTGAACTGGGTCAGGGGGGATCCTACGAGCAGTACTTC. It specifies CASSELGQGGSYEQYF.

V gene TRBV5-8 combines with J gene TRBJ2-5; 7 bases agree with TRBD2. V dropped 1 base and J dropped 2; count of bases not matched to a gene: 2. The CDR3 loop spans 14 amino acids. Germline V gene lookup returns CDR1 SGHTS and CDR2 YDEGEE. CDR3 sequence (DNA): TGTGCCAGCAGCTTGTACGGGGGGCAAGAGACCCAGTACTTC. This codes for CASSLYGGQETQYF. The full variable domain, completed using reference TRBV5-8 and TRBJ2-5, is EAGVTQSPTHLIKTRGQQATLRCSPISGHTSVYWYQQALGLGLQFLLWYDEGEERNRGNFPPRFSGRQFPNYSSELNVNALELEDSALYLCASSLYGGQETQYFGPGTRLLVL.

The J gene is TRBJ2-1, the V gene TRBV24-1; TRBD2 aligns across 8 bases. Germline trimming cut 3 bases from V and 4 bases from J; bases unmatched to any gene: 7. CDR1 and CDR2 (germline): KGHDR, SFDVKD. The CDR3 sequence is 16 residues long. CDR3 amino acids: CATSDPSGSDYNEQFF. The CDR3 nucleotides are TGTGCCACCAGTGATCCCAGCGGGAGCGATTACAATGAGCAGTTCTTC.

Details on this clone: Additional DNA sequences in this sample encode the identical CDR3. Here the CDR3 DNA reads TGTGCCAGCAGCTTAGGGACAACCACCGGGGAGCTGTTTTTT. It yields the protein CASSLGTTTGELFF. V and J are TRBV7-6 and TRBJ2-2, with D possibly TRBD1 on 5 matching bases. CDR1 SGHVS and CDR2 FNYEAQ come from the germline V gene. Between the trimmed V and J ends, which lost 1 base and 4 bases, there was a span of 7 bases. The CDR3 sequence is 14 residues long.

The chain is built from TRBV5-8 and TRBJ1-1; D possibly corresponds to TRBD1 (5 bases). CDR3 size: 16 residues. The V end was cut by 4 bases, the J end by 3 bases, with 19 bases between. CDR1 is SGHTS and CDR2 is YDEGEE in the germline V gene. This chain's CDR3 is CASSAGKGYLHTEAFF. In DNA, the CDR3 is TGTGCCAGCAGCGCCGGAAAGGGGTATTTGCACACTGAAGCTTTCTTT.

This clone was seen just once. The chain has TRBV21-1 and TRBJ1-1. TRBV21-1 is a documented pseudogene. This CDR3 spans 19 amino acids. Written as DNA, the CDR3 is TGTGCCAGCACCCATATTGACGACTTATTAGGTGGAGGAAACACTGAAGCTTTCTTT. This encodes CASTHIDDLLGGGNTEAFF.

The J gene is TRBJ2-3, the V gene TRBV2, with 10 bases identical to TRBD2. Looked up from germline, CDR1 is SNHLY and CDR2 is FYNNEI. CDR3 length: 14 residues. V shed 8 bases and J 6 bases; nucleotides not matched to a gene: 8. CDR3 in amino acids: CASSPSGSWDTQYF. CDR3 sequence (DNA): TGTGCCAGCTCGCCTAGCGGGAGTTGGGATACGCAGTATTTT.

The chain links TRBV7-2 to TRBJ2-7; the match to TRBD2 covers 8 bases. V shed 5 bases, J shed 3 bases, and the junction held 6 bases outside the gene matches. CDR3 size: 14 residues. Per the germline V gene, CDR1 is SGHTA and CDR2 is FQGNSA. The CDR3 nucleotides are TGTGCCAGCAGCACGGGACTAGGGTACTACGAGCAGTACTTC. This codes for CASSTGLGYYEQYF.

CDR3 amino acids: CASIPAGGNGYTF. Written as DNA, the CDR3 is TGTGCCAGCATCCCCGCGGGGGGGAATGGCTACACCTTC. The genes are TRBV12-3 or TRBV12-4 and TRBJ1-2; a possible D gene is TRBD1 (5 bases). The CDR3 covers 13 residues. Trimming took off 7 bases at V and 6 bases at J, with 15 bases between the two ends.

This sequence joins TRBV9 and TRBJ1-1; D not certain. CDR3 length: 13 residues. Germline loops: CDR1 SGDLS, CDR2 YYNGEE. The V end was cut by 6 bases, the J end by 3 bases, with 12 bases between. As DNA, the CDR3 is TGTGCCAGCACCGGGGTCTCGCACACTGAAGCTTTCTTT. Protein product: CASTGVSHTEAFF.

This chain connects TRBV28 to TRBJ2-7; 7 nucleotides agree with TRBD1. The trim removed 4 bases at V and 2 bases at J, leaving 14 bases unmatched. There are 17 residues in the CDR3. Germline CDR1 is MDHEN and CDR2 is SYDVKM. The CDR3 nucleotides are TGTGCCAGCAGTTCCGACCAAAAAGGGACAGTGACCTACGAGCAGTACTTC. Translating it yields CASSSDQKGTVTYEQYF.

The rearrangement links TRBV29-1 to TRBJ2-7; 7 positions agree with TRBD2. The germline gives CDR1 SQVTM, CDR2 ANQGSEA. The CDR3 is 14 amino acids. Trimming at V came to 3 bases and at J to 2 bases, leaving 7 bases not matched to a gene. The DNA of the CDR3 is TGCAGCGTTGACGGGGCTAGCGGACCCTACGAGCAGTACTTC. Encoded protein: CSVDGASGPYEQYF.

CDR3 in amino acids: CASSKAPERHRSTDTQYF. The CDR3 DNA reads as TGTGCCAGCAGCAAAGCGCCCGAACGACACCGAAGCACAGATACGCAGTATTTT. The rearrangement links TRBV21-1 to TRBJ2-3; TRBD1 is the table's D call, not checked against the DNA. TRBV21-1 is a pseudogene. This CDR3 has 18 amino acids.

This CDR3 reads CASSFRAGFKNEQFF. In nucleotides, the CDR3 is TGTGCCAGCAGCTTCCGAGCGGGATTTAAAAATGAGCAGTTCTTC. This chain uses TRBV7-2 with TRBJ2-1, with 7 bases identical to TRBD2. This CDR3 has 15 amino acids. With V trimmed by 3 bases and J by 7 bases, 9 bases remained unmatched. In germline, CDR1 is SGHTA, CDR2 FQGNSA.

V usage is TRBV11-2 and J usage is TRBJ2-7; tentatively, D is TRBD2 (5 bases). This CDR3 has 14 amino acids. Germline CDR1 reads SGHAT; CDR2 reads FQNNGV. V lost 5 bases and J lost 7, with 18 bases in between. CDR3 region: CASSPPSSVREQYF. The CDR3 bases are TGTGCCAGCAGCCCCCCCAGTAGCGTCAGGGAGCAGTACTTC.

This clone has just a few counts. The chain carries TRBV30 and TRBJ2-7; D call uncertain. The V gene lost 3 bases and the J gene lost 1 base, with 10 bases spanning the gap. The CDR3 runs to 13 residues. Germline CDR1 reads GTSNPN; CDR2 reads SVGIG (reference sequence). This CDR3 reads CAWRPPVSYEQYF. CDR3 nucleotides: TGTGCCTGGAGACCCCCGGTTTCCTACGAGCAGTACTTC.

As to this clone: An end of the junction differs from the germline gene, which may be a read error. This chain connects TRBV14 to TRBJ1-2, with 8 positions matching TRBD1. CDR1 SGHDN and CDR2 FVKESK come from the germline V gene. The CDR3 is 13 amino acids. CDR3 sequence reads: CASSKDRGYGYTF. CDR3 coding DNA: TGTGCCAGCAGCAAAGACAGGGGTTATGGCTACACCTTC.

This clone was seen only a few times. DNA of the CDR3: TGTGCCAGCAGCTCAGGCGGAGGATTCTACTACGAGCAGTACTTC. This codes for CASSSGGGFYYEQYF. The V call is TRBV7-6, the J call TRBJ2-7; D might be TRBD2 (5 bases). Germline CDR1 is SGHVS and CDR2 is FNYEAQ. V gave up 4 bases and J gave up 3 bases, with 16 bases separating them. The CDR3 is 15 amino acids.

This clone has just a few counts. The chain couples TRBV5-1 to TRBJ2-5, with 8 bases fitting TRBD2. Germline V gene lookup returns CDR1 SGHRS and CDR2 YFSETQ. V gave up 0 bases and J gave up 1 base; unmatched junction bases: 2. The CDR3 loop spans 15 amino acids. The CDR3 DNA reads as TGCGCCAGCAGCTTGGAAGCGGGAGTCCAAGAGACCCAGTACTTC. This encodes CASSLEAGVQETQYF.

J is TRBJ2-1 and V is TRBV7-8; TRBD2 matches 11 bases. The CDR3 is 20 residues long. The germline V gene has CDR1 SGHVS and CDR2 FQNEAQ. Trimming at V came to 7 bases and at J to 0 bases, leaving 17 bases not matched to a gene. CDR3 nucleotide sequence: TGTGCCAGCACCGAAACCACTAGCGGGAGTTTGGCTTTCTCCTACAATGAGCAGTTCTTC. Its translation is CASTETTSGSLAFSYNEQFF. Combining the CDR3 with reference TRBV7-8 and TRBJ2-1 gives the whole variable domain GAGVSQSPRYKVAKRGQDVALRCDPISGHVSLFWYQQALGQGPEFLTYFQNEAQLDKSGLPSDRFFAERPEGSVSTLKIQRTQQEDSAVYLCASTETTSGSLAFSYNEQFFGPGTRLTVL.

V gene TRBV5-5 combines with J gene TRBJ1-5; no clear D. Germline V gene sequence: CDR1 SGHKS, CDR2 YYEKEE (reference sequence). The ends were cut back, 0 bases at V and 11 bases at J, with 9 bases in the middle. The CDR3 has 12 residues. CDR3 residues: CASSLAGQAQHF. The CDR3 nucleotides are TGTGCCAGCAGCTTGGCAGGCCAAGCCCAGCATTTT.

This clone has a single count. V and J are TRBV10-1 and TRBJ2-3, with 10 bases that match TRBD2. Germline assignment: CDR1 WNHNN and CDR2 SYGVQD (reference sequence). V shed 4 bases and J 2 bases; nucleotides not matched to a gene: 3. This CDR3 contains 15 residues. The CDR3 region is CASSASGSSTDTQYF. As DNA, the CDR3 is TGCGCCAGCAGTGCTAGCGGGAGCTCCACAGATACGCAGTATTTT.

The chain couples TRBV12-5 to TRBJ2-7, with 9 bases identical to TRBD2. The CDR3 sequence is 20 residues long. The junction had 23 bases not matched to a gene; V was cut back by 2 bases and J by 6 bases. CDR1 LGHNT and CDR2 FRNRAP come from the germline V gene. CDR3 nucleotides: TGTGCTAGTGGTTTGCAGCGGGGGGTTTTTGTCGGTGACAGGGCCACCGAGCAGTACTTC. Protein sequence: CASGLQRGVFVGDRATEQYF.